This T cell receptor beta chain originates from a study of blood T cell repertoires in COVID-19 (dated by TCRdb to about 2020). Regarding the study in general: The collaborator samples originated in the United States, Italy and Spain and spanned the acute and convalescent phases of COVID-19. The samples were drawn from the first 160 participants of the ongoing ImmuneRACE study and from 1,254 subjects provided by 6 global collaborators. Subjects who had been exposed to COVID-19, were actively infected with it, or had recovered from it provided the deeply sampled blood TCRbeta repertoires that made up the dataset. HLA class I and class II types, where available, came from metadata supplied by the sample provider rather than from assay-based typing. The material from the prospective study consisted of cDNA or gDNA derived from T cells, B-cell-depleted T cells, or PBMCs. The repertoires were released in a freely available public database meant as a resource for research on the immune response to SARS-CoV-2. The sample metadata nearly always contained a de-identified subject ID, COVID-19 status, age in years and sex.

This clone was counted once. What antigen it recognizes has not been identified. No clone much larger than this one lies a single base away; base qualities are absent. Enrolling through a virtual design, the prospective study's participants ranged in age from about 18 to 100 years and lived across some 22 United States geographic areas. Cohort assignment in the prospective study relied on participant-reported clinical history from a screening survey and a study questionnaire. Recovered participants in ImmuneRACE Cohort 3 were defined as having two consecutive negative NP/OP PCR tests, clearance from a healthcare professional, or resolution of symptoms. In the prospective study, whole blood, serum and a nasopharyngeal or oropharyngeal swab were collected from each participant by mobile phlebotomists. Additional blood draws and questionnaires over an approximately two-month period could optionally be provided by prospective study participants. Before DNA extraction, blood samples from the prospective study were shipped at room temperature or frozen.

V is clipped by 5 bases and J by 6 bases, and the sequence between their germline boundaries is 14 bases long. For CDR1 and CDR2, the germline V gene lists SGHNT and YENEEA. CDR3 length: 14 amino acids, cysteine to phenylalanine. The retained sequence is limited to the CDR3, 42 bases, with the frame set at the first base. The immunoSEQ Assay, a bias-controlled multiplex PCR, was used to amplify TCRbeta CDR3 regions from genomic DNA. Per the original workflow: The number of nucleated cells in each sample was estimated by amplification of reference gene primers within the assay. To quantify the absolute abundance of each unique TCRbeta CDR3 rearrangement, sequence reads were collapsed and filtered. Productive Simpson clonality was computed per sample as the square root of Simpson's diversity index over productive rearrangements. Here the immuneACCESS table is served through TCRdb, limited to in-frame sequences with V and J called. Missing clones are a known gap in these copies; in checked studies unresolved V genes cover under half, and the rest lacks a known reason. That table is the source of V, J and clone size, and D and trimming were worked out from the DNA. The sample contains about 330,000 clones, around 87% of them found a single time. Less than 6% of the sample comes from the top ten.

Study-wide findings and limitations: How much clinical and demographic metadata was included differed by source and by participant, and the metadata was provided uncurated.

The chain employs TRBV11-3 and TRBJ2-1, with TRBD1 as a weak D call on 6 bases. Sequencing was performed on PBMCs or T cells enriched from blood (not recorded which). The sequence came from a woman younger than 45 who had recovered from COVID-19. In nucleotides, the sequence is TGTGCCAGCAGCCCCCCGGGACACCTCAATGAGCAGTTCTTC. Translated, it reads CASSPPGHLNEQFF.